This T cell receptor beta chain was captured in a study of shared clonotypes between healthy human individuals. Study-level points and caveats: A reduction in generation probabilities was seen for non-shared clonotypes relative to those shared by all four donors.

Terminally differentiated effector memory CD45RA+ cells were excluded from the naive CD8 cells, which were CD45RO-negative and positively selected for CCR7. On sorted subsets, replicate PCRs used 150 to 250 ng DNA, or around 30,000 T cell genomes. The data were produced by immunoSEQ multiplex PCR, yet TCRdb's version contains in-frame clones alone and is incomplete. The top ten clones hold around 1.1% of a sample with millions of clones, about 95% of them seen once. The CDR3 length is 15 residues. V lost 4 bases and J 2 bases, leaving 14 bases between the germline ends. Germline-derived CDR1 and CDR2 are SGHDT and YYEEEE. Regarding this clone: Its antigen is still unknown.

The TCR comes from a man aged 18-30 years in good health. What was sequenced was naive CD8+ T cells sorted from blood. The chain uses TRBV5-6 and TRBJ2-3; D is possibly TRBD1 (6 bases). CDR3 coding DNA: TGTGCCAGCAGCGAAACCCGGGACAACACAGATACGCAGTATTTT. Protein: CASSETRDNTDTQYF.